The rows below give T cell receptor beta chains drawn from one sample of a study of blood T cell repertoires in COVID-19. This table comes from immunoSEQ multiplex PCR, and its TCRdb copy is limited to in-frame clones, with some not included. The data show some 100,000 clones, with 80% to 90% seen just once and 2% to 3% held by the top ten. Sequenced sample: PBMCs or T cells enriched from blood (not recorded which). These TCRs come from a woman in her forties or fifties who had recovered from COVID-19. CDR3s include the opening cysteine and the closing phenylalanine or tryptophan. The order of the fields is CDR3 protein, CDR3 DNA, V gene, J gene, D gene. D genes are given only for firm matches.

cdr3_aa: CASSPRTDRGEKLFF
cdr3_nt: TGTGCCAGCAGCCCGCGGACGGACCGGGGAGAAAAACTGTTTTTT
v_call: TRBV3-1/TRBV3-2
j_call: TRBJ1-4
d_call: -

cdr3_aa: CASSLHGGAYEQFF
cdr3_nt: TGTGCCAGCAGCTTACACGGTGGGGCGTATGAGCAGTTCTTC
v_call: TRBV11-3
j_call: TRBJ2-1
d_call: -

cdr3_aa: CASSLRTGLGYTF
cdr3_nt: TGTGCCAGCAGCCTTAGAACAGGTCTTGGCTACACCTTC
v_call: TRBV7-3
j_call: TRBJ1-2
d_call: -

cdr3_aa: CASSRIGLARGGGTDTQYF
cdr3_nt: TGTGCCAGCAGTCGTATAGGACTAGCGCGGGGAGGGGGCACAGATACGCAGTATTTT
v_call: TRBV7-3
j_call: TRBJ2-3
d_call: TRBD2

cdr3_aa: CAISEGGEGTGELFF
cdr3_nt: TGTGCCATCAGTGAAGGTGGTGAGGGCACCGGGGAGCTGTTTTTT
v_call: TRBV10-3
j_call: TRBJ2-2
d_call: -

cdr3_aa: CASSSTPGTGYSPLHF
cdr3_nt: TGTGCCAGCAGTTCCACCCCGGGGACAGGATATTCACCCCTCCACTTT
v_call: TRBV27
j_call: TRBJ1-6
d_call: TRBD1

cdr3_aa: CASSSGGAAGANVLTF
cdr3_nt: TGCGCCAGCAGCTCTGGGGGGGCGGCTGGGGCCAACGTCCTGACTTTC
v_call: TRBV5-1
j_call: TRBJ2-6
d_call: -

cdr3_aa: CASSDISALYGYTF
cdr3_nt: TGCGCCAGCAGTGATATTAGTGCATTGTATGGCTACACCTTC
v_call: TRBV10-2
j_call: TRBJ1-2
d_call: -

cdr3_aa: CASSVTGDGRNIQYF
cdr3_nt: TGTGCCAGTAGTGTGACAGGGGATGGGAGAAACATTCAGTACTTC
v_call: TRBV19
j_call: TRBJ2-4
d_call: TRBD1

cdr3_aa: CASSLTLAGETQYF
cdr3_nt: TGTGCCAGCAGCTTAACACTAGCGGGAGAGACCCAGTACTTC
v_call: TRBV11-2
j_call: TRBJ2-5
d_call: TRBD2

cdr3_aa: CASSLVAYSYEQYF
cdr3_nt: TGTGCCAGCAGTTTAGTAGCGTATTCGTACGAGCAGTACTTC
v_call: TRBV27
j_call: TRBJ2-7
d_call: -

cdr3_aa: CASSLWGQGKKTQYF
cdr3_nt: TGTGCCAGCAGTTTATGGGGACAGGGTAAGAAGACCCAGTACTTC
v_call: TRBV27
j_call: TRBJ2-5
d_call: TRBD1

cdr3_aa: CASSMDRGRQPQHF
cdr3_nt: TGTGCCAGTAGTATGGACAGGGGTCGTCAGCCCCAGCATTTT
v_call: TRBV19
j_call: TRBJ1-5
d_call: TRBD1

cdr3_aa: CASSAAGGYTF
cdr3_nt: TGCGCCAGCAGCGCCGCAGGGGGCTACACCTTC
v_call: TRBV5-1
j_call: TRBJ1-2
d_call: -